The entry below describes one T cell receptor (beta chain). Its specific antigen is unknown. No much larger clone exists at a distance of one base, and base qualities are not known. Library preparation employed 5' RACE. These reads were obtained on an Illumina HiSeq 2500. A second roughly 6 to 12 cycle PCR used a sample-barcoded 5' primer and a J-beta primer mix. A unique molecular identifier was introduced onto each TCR beta cDNA molecule by a template-switch 5' adaptor carrying 12 random nucleotides. Each sample yielded at least 3 million CDR3-containing paired-end reads. First-strand cDNA synthesis was performed from all RNA using the Mint cDNA synthesis kit, with priming by a TRBC-specific oligonucleotide. After uracil-DNA glycosylase treatment, a first 18-cycle PCR used universal primers M1SS and BC2_uni_R on all cDNA. Per the authors' processing: For normalization, 1 million high-quality reads, each with a distinct molecular identifier, were randomly selected from each sample. Reads with shared molecular identifiers were discarded instead of being binned into consensus sequences. CDR3 identification, clonotype clustering and error correction used MiTCR with a Q25 quality threshold and the strictest error-elimination algorithm. A nonparametric unseen species model with Euler transformation was used to estimate a lower bound on total TCR beta diversity. The public reads were reanalyzed by TCRdb: fastp trimming at Q25, MiXCR alignment, in-frame beta chains only. Records with the same CDR3 protein are collapsed into one entry carrying the most frequent genes and DNA. Here the V and J calls rest on TCRdb's processing, not on the authors' analysis. In this sample the table shows fewer than 900,000 distinct CDR3 sequences, more than 40% of which occur a single time. Under 25% of the sample is held by the ten biggest clonotypes.

The 39 donors, aged about 6 to 100 years, were systemically healthy Caucasian individuals from Russia. Around 10 milliliters of peripheral blood were drawn from each donor into EDTA-treated Vacutainer tubes. Ficoll-Paque density-gradient centrifugation was used to isolate PBMCs, with at least 7 million per sample. Trizol reagent was used to extract total RNA from PBMCs, with at least 5.5 micrograms per sample. For every donor, an aliquot of PBMCs went through flow cytometry to measure the percentages of naive CD45RAhigh/CD27high T cells. These data originate in a study of blood T cells in healthy people across ages (dated by TCRdb to between 2014 and 2017). Context from the whole study: In model experiments, template switching captured roughly one uniquely barcoded TCR beta cDNA molecule for every two T cells. Age-related changes in TCR beta repertoire diversity were measured in the study by deep sequencing normalized with unique cDNA molecular identifiers. Donors were grouped into four age groups: young (average 16 years), middle-aged (approximately 41), aged (62) and long-lived (about 89). To avoid experimental bias, donors of different ages were randomly spread across the sequencing lanes. Two additional independent replicas of 1 million unique cDNA reads from the same blood draw were analyzed for two donors (one aged 18 to 30 and one aged 80 or older).

On the study overall, not on this receptor specifically: The CMV infection status of donors was not known, potentially confounding age-related changes in expanded clonotypes. Estimates of total diversity from one million sequenced T cells were regarded as lower bounds and underestimates. Compared with the aged group, more naive CD4+ T cells, fewer expanded clones and increased TCR diversity were shown by the long-lived group, suggesting age selection. Because profiling used bulk unsorted PBMCs, naive and antigen-experienced compartments could not be compared conclusively. A strong correlation was found between observed TCR beta diversity and the percentage of naive T cells measured by flow cytometry. As age increased, observed TCR beta diversity per million T cells dropped in a roughly linear way, and a significant reduction was already evident by age 40.

Inclusive of the bounding cysteine and phenylalanine, the CDR3 is 15 residues long. Only the CDR3 region is kept as DNA, spanning 45 bases read in frame from base 1. Between the V and J ends, shortened by 6 bases and 6 bases respectively, the junction contains 18 bases. The TCR sequence derives from a woman aged 60-70 years in good health. The rearrangement joined TRBV12-3 or TRBV12-4 to TRBJ1-5; the D gene is perhaps TRBD1, from 6 matching bases. Sequencing was performed on blood. The CDR3 region reads CASSMDSGGGQPQHF. The DNA reads TGTGCCAGCAGCATGGACAGCGGTGGGGGTCAGCCCCAGCATTTT.